The clone carrying this TCR beta chain has only a few counts. This specimen belongs to a study of blood T cell repertoires in COVID-19. Study-level information: Samples taken during acute and convalescent COVID-19 were collected in the United States, Italy and Spain.

The V gene lost 4 bases and the J gene lost 4 bases, with 11 bases spanning the gap. The CDR3 covers 13 residues. Germline assignment: CDR1 SGHKS and CDR2 YYEKEE (reference sequence). Using immunoSEQ multiplex PCR, the repertoire was profiled, and TCRdb retains in-frame clones only, with some absent. The sample comprises more than 80,000 clones, 71% of which are singletons, and less than 1% rests with the top ten. The specimen sequenced was peripheral blood. V and J are TRBV5-5 and TRBJ1-2, with D hard to call. The TCR comes from a human donor with acute or convalescent COVID-19. The donor label of this sample is uncertain. CDR3 DNA sequence: TGTGCCAGCAGCCAGCTAGGCAGCTATGGCTACACCTTC. It is translated as CASSQLGSYGYTF.